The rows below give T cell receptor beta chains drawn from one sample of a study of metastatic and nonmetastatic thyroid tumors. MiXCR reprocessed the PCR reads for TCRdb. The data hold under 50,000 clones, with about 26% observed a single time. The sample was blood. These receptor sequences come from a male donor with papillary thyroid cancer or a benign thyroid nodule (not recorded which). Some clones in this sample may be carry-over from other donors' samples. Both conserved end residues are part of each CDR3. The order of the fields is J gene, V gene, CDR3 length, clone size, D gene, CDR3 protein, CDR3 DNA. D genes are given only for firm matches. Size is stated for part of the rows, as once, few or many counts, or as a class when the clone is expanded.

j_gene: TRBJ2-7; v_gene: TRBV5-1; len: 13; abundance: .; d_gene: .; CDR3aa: CASSLGTTNEQYF; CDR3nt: TGCGCCAGCAGCTTGGGTACTACCAACGAGCAGTACTTC
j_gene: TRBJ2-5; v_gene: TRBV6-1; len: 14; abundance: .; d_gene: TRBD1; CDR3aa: CASSPGTGTETQYF; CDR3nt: TGTGCCAGCAGTCCCGGGACAGGGACGGAGACCCAGTACTTC
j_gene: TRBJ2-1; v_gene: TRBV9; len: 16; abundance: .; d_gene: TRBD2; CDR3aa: CASSALAGGPYDEQFF; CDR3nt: TGTGCCAGCAGCGCATTAGCGGGAGGGCCTTATGATGAGCAGTTCTTC
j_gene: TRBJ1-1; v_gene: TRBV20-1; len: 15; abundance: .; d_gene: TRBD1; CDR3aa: CSARDPDRGNTEAFF; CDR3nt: TGCAGTGCTAGAGACCCTGACAGGGGGAACACTGAAGCTTTCTTT
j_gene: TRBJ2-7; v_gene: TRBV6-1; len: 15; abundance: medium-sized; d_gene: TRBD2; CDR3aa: CASSVSSGSSYEQYF; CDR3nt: TGTGCCAGCAGTGTATCTAGCGGGAGCTCCTACGAGCAGTACTTC
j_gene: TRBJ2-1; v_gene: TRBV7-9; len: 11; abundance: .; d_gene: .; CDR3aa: CASSSNDEQFF; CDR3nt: TGTGCCAGCAGCTCAAATGATGAGCAGTTCTTC
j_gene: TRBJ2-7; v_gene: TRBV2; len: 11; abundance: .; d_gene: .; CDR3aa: CASTRAVEQYF; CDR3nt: TGTGCCAGCACGAGGGCTGTCGAGCAGTACTTC
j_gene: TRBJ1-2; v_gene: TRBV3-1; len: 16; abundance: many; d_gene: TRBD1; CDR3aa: CASSVRTGQINYGYTF; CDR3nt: TGTGCCAGCAGCGTCCGTACGGGACAGATAAACTATGGCTACACCTTC
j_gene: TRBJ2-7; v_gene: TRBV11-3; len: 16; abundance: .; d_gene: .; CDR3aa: CASSLKHFMASYEQYF; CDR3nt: TGTGCCAGCAGCTTGAAACACTTCATGGCCTCCTACGAGCAGTACTTC
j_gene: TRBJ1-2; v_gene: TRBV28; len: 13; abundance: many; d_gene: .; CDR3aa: CASSWAQLYGYTF; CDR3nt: TGTGCCAGCAGTTGGGCACAGCTCTATGGCTACACCTTC
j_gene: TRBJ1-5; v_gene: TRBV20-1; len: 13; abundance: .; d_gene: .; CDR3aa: CSARGGWNQPQHF; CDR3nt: TGCAGTGCTAGAGGCGGATGGAATCAGCCCCAGCATTTT
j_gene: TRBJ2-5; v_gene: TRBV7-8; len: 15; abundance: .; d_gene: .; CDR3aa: CASSLLPNEAETQYF; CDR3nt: TGTGCCAGCAGCTTATTGCCGAACGAGGCCGAGACCCAGTACTTC
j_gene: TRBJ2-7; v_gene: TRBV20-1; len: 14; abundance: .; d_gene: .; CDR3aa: CSAVLLRLICEQYF; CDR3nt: TGCAGTGCTGTGCTACTACGGTTGATCTGCGAGCAGTACTTC
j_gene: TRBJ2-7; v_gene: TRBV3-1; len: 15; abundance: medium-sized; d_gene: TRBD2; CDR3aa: CASSLAGLGAYEQYF; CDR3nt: TGTGCCAGCAGCCTAGCGGGACTAGGGGCCTACGAGCAGTACTTC
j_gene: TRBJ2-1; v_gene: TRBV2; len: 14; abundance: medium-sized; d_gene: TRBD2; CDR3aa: CASSLTSGGNEQFF; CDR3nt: TGTGCCAGCAGTCTGACTAGCGGGGGCAATGAGCAGTTCTTC
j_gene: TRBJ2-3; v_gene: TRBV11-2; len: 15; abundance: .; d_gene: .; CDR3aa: CASSPKAWNTDTQYF; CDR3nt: TGTGCCAGCAGCCCAAAGGCATGGAACACAGATACGCAGTATTTT
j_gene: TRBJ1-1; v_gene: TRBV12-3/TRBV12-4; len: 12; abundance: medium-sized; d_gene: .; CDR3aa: CASTPRGGEAFF; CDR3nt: TGTGCCAGCACCCCCAGGGGCGGTGAAGCTTTCTTT
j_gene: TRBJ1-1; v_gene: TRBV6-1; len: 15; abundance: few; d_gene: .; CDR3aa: CASSLRDGVFREAFF; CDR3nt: TGTGCCAGCAGTCTCCGGGACGGGGTCTTTAGGGAAGCTTTCTTT
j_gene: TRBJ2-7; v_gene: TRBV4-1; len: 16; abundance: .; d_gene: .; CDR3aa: CASSQDRYRVNYEQYF; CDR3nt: TGCGCCAGCAGCCAAGATCGGTACAGGGTCAACTACGAGCAGTACTTC
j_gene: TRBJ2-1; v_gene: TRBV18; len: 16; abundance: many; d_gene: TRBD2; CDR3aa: CASSYKREGAYNEQFF; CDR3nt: TGTGCCAGCTCATATAAGCGGGAGGGGGCCTACAATGAGCAGTTCTTC
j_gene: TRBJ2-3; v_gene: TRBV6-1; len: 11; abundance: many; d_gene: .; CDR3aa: CASSKEDGVYF; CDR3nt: TGTGCCAGCAGTAAGGAGGACGGCGTGTATTTT
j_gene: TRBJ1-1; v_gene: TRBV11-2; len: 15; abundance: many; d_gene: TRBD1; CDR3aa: CASSPRGQGAAEAFF; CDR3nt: TGTGCCAGCAGCCCAAGAGGACAGGGGGCCGCTGAAGCTTTCTTT
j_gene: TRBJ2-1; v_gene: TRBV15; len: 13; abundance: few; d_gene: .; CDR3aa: CATSRVQSNEQFF; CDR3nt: TGTGCCACCAGCAGAGTACAGAGCAATGAGCAGTTCTTC
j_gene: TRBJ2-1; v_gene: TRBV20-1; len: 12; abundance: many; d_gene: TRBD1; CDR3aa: CSAVTGGNEQFF; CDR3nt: TGCAGTGCGGTGACAGGGGGCAATGAGCAGTTCTTC
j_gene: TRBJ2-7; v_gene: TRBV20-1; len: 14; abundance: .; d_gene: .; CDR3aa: CSAPRAAAPYEQYF; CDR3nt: TGCAGTGCCCCCCGAGCAGCCGCCCCCTACGAGCAGTACTTC
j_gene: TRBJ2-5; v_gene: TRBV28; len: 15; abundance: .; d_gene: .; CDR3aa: CASSLEAGLEETQYF; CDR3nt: TGTGCCAGCAGTCTGGAGGCAGGGTTGGAAGAGACCCAGTACTTC
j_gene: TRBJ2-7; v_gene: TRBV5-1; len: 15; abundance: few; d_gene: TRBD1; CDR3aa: CASSLVPGQGFEQYF; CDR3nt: TGCGCCAGCAGCTTAGTCCCGGGACAGGGGTTCGAGCAGTACTTC
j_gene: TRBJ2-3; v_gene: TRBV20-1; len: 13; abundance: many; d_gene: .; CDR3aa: CSANPDAGDTQYF; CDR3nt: TGCAGTGCAAACCCTGACGCAGGAGATACGCAGTATTTT
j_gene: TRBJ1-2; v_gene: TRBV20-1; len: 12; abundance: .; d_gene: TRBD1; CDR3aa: CSATDRGYGYTF; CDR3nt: TGCAGTGCAACGGACAGGGGCTATGGCTACACCTTC
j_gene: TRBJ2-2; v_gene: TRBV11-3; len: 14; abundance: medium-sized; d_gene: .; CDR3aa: CASRGERNTGELFF; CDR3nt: TGTGCCAGCAGGGGCGAAAGAAACACCGGGGAGCTGTTTTTT
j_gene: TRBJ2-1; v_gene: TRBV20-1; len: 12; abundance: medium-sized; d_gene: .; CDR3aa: CSASGPYNEQFF; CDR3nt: TGCAGTGCTAGTGGGCCCTACAATGAGCAGTTCTTC
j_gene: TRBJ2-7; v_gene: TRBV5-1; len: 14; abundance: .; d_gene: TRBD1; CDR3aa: CASSHPGQSYEQYF; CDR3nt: TGCGCCAGCAGCCACCCGGGACAGTCCTACGAGCAGTACTTC
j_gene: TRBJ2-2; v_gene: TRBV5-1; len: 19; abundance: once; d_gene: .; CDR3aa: CASSLTGALGTANTGELFF; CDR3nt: TGCGCCAGCAGCTTGACGGGGGCGTTAGGGACAGCGAACACCGGGGAGCTGTTTTTT
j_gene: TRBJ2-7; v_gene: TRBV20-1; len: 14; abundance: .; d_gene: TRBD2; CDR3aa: CSARGGAGVYEQYF; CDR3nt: TGCAGTGCCCGGGGGGGAGCGGGGGTCTACGAGCAGTACTTC
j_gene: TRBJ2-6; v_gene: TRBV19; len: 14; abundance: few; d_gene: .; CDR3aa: CASSISPGANVLTF; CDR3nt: TGTGCCAGTAGTATTTCCCCTGGGGCCAACGTCCTGACTTTC
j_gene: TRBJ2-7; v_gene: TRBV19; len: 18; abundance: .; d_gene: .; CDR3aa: CASSIDLIGPTISYEQYF; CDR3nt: TGTGCCAGTAGTATAGATCTTATTGGACCCACAATCTCCTACGAGCAGTACTTC
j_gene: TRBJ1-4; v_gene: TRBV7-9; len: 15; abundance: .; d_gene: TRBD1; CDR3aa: CASSLATGGNEKLFF; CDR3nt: TGTGCCAGCAGCTTAGCGACAGGGGGGAATGAAAAACTGTTTTTT
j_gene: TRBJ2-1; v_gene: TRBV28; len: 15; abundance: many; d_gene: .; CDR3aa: CASSPWSYDHNEQFF; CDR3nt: TGTGCCAGCAGTCCCTGGTCTTACGACCACAATGAGCAGTTCTTC
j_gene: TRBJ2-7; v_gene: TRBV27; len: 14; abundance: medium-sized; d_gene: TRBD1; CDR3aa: CASRDRGPTYEQYF; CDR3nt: TGTGCCAGCCGTGACAGGGGGCCTACCTACGAGCAGTACTTC
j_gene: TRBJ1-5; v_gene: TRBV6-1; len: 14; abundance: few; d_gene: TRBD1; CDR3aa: CASSDPGGSQPQHF; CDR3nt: TGTGCCAGCAGTGATCCAGGGGGTAGTCAGCCCCAGCATTTT
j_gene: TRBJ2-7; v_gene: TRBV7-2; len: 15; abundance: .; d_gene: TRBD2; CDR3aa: CASSFSLAGADEQYF; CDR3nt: TGTGCCAGCAGCTTCTCTCTAGCGGGAGCCGACGAGCAGTACTTC
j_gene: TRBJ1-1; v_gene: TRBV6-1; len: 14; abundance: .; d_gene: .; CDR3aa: CASSELVVNTEAFF; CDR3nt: TGTGCCAGCAGTGAATTGGTAGTGAACACTGAAGCTTTCTTT
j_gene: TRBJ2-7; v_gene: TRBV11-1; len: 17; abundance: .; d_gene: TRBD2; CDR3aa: CASSSPKGTSETYEQYF; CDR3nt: TGTGCCAGCAGCTCTCCTAAGGGGACTAGCGAGACCTACGAGCAGTACTTC
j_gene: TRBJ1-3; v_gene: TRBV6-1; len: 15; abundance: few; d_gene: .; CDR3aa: CASTQTVRSGNTIYF; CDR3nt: TGTGCCAGCACCCAGACGGTCCGCTCTGGAAACACCATATATTTT
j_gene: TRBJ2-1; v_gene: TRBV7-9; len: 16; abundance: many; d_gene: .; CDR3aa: CASSLVAGTSYNEQFF; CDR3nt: TGTGCCAGCAGCTTAGTTGCCGGGACCTCCTACAATGAGCAGTTCTTC
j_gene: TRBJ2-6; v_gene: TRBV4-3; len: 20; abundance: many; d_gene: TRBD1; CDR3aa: CASSQASRWGRGPGANVLTF; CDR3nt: TGCGCCAGCAGCCAAGCGTCCCGGTGGGGCAGGGGGCCTGGGGCCAACGTCCTGACTTTC
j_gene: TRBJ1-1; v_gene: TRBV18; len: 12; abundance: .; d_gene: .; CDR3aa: CASSPDSGEAFF; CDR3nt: TGTGCCAGCTCACCGGACAGCGGAGAAGCTTTCTTT
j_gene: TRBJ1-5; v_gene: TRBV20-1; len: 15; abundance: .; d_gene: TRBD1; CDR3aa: CSAKRTGNSNQPQHF; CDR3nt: TGCAGTGCTAAAAGGACAGGCAATAGCAATCAGCCCCAGCATTTC
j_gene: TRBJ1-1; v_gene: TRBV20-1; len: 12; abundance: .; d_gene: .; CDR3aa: CSARREPKPAFF; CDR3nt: TGCAGTGCTCGAAGAGAACCCAAGCCAGCTTTCTTT
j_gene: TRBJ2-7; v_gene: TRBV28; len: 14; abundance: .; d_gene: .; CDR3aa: CASSLYRDNSEQYF; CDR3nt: TGTGCCAGCAGTTTATACAGGGACAACTCCGAGCAGTACTTC
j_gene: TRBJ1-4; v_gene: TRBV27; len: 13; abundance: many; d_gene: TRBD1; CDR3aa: CASSPGTGEKLFF; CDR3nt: TGTGCCAGCAGTCCAGGGACAGGGGAAAAACTGTTTTTT
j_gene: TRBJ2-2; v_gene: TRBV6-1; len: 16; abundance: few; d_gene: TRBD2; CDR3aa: CASQRSGSFLTGELFF; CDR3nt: TGTGCCAGTCAAAGGAGCGGGAGTTTTCTCACCGGGGAGCTGTTTTTT
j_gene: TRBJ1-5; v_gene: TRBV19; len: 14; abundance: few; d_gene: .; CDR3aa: CASSISRARQPQHF; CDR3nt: TGTGCCAGTAGTATTTCAAGGGCTCGACAGCCCCAGCATTTT
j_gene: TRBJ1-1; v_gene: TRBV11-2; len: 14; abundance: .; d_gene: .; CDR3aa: CASSLRLQGGEAFF; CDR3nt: TGTGCCAGCAGTCTAAGGCTACAGGGTGGCGAAGCTTTCTTT
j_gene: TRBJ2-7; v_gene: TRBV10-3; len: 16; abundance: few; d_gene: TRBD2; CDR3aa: CASIGTSGRGTYEQYF; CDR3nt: TGTGCCAGCATCGGGACTAGCGGGAGGGGGACCTACGAGCAGTACTTC